This TCR beta chain was sequenced in a study of blood T cell repertoires in COVID-19. On the study more broadly: The study drew acute and convalescent COVID-19 samples from the United States, Italy and Spain. The analysed material was cDNA or gDNA that came from T cells, B-cell-depleted T cells, or PBMCs.

This table comes from immunoSEQ multiplex PCR, and its TCRdb copy is limited to in-frame clones, with some not included. Among fewer than 300,000 clones, 86% were seen once, and the ten largest hold around 10%. The CDR3 consists of 12 residues. The germline gives CDR1 MNHEY, CDR2 SMNVEV (reference sequence). V was pared by 6 bases and J by 4 bases, with 9 bases between. A word on this clone: This sample includes further DNA sequences coding for the same CDR3.

The sequence was collected from a middle-aged man who had recovered from COVID-19. The sequencing input was peripheral blood. This sequence joins TRBV27 and TRBJ1-2; D ambiguous. CDR3 sequence reads: CASRQGGYGYTF. As DNA, the CDR3 is TGTGCCAGCAGACAAGGAGGCTATGGCTACACCTTC.